This T cell receptor beta chain was captured by sequencing in a study of shared clonotypes between healthy human individuals. Using immunoSEQ multiplex PCR, the repertoire was profiled, and TCRdb retains in-frame clones only, with some absent. Of around 690,000 clones in the sample, 90% were seen once. Specimen: memory CD8+ T cells from PBMCs. Noted subset: CD45RO+ cells pooled with CCR7-negative TemRA cells. The TCR comes from a man aged 18 to 29 in good health. Some clones in this sample may be carry-over from other donors' samples.

CDR3 loop: CASTGGGRTFTGELFF. The CDR3 nucleotides are TGTGCCAGCACCGGAGGGGGCAGAACTTTCACCGGGGAGCTGTTTTTT. The genes are TRBV2 and TRBJ2-2; tentatively, D is TRBD1 (7 bases). The CDR3 has 16 residues. V dropped 7 bases and J dropped 4 bases, with 19 bases sitting between them. Germline CDR1 SNHLY, CDR2 FYNNEI.